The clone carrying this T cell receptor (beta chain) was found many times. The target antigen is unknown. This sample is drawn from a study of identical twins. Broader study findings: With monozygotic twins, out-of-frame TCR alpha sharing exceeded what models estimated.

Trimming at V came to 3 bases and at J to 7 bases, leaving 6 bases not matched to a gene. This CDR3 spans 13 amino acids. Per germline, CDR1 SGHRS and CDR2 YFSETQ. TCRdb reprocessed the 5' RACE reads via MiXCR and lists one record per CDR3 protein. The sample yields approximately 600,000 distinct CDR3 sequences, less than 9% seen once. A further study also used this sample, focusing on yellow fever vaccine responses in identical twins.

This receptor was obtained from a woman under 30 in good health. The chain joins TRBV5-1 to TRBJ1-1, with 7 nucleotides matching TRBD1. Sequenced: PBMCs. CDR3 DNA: TGCGCCAGCAGCTCGGACAGGAGTAGTGAAGCTTTCTTT. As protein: CASSSDRSSEAFF.